The clone carrying this T cell receptor (beta chain) was seen at least ten times. V was clipped by 5 bases and J by 3 bases, with 10 bases between them. This CDR3 has 13 amino acids. The sample belongs to a study of response to subunit inactivated influenza vaccine. TCRdb ran MiXCR on the RT-PCR reads and lists one entry per CDR3 protein. The sample comprises about 620,000 distinct CDR3 sequences, around 10% of which are singletons, and roughly 11% rests with the top ten. The same sample was also studied in work on T cells expressing NK-cell markers. That paper notes: UMI-tagged 5'RACE template switching yielded the TCR beta cDNA. Seropositivity for HCMV was found in seven of the eight sequenced donors, with one seronegative. The authors restricted sorting to alpha-beta TCR T cells with an anti-gamma-delta TCR antibody in several experiments. Dominant NKG2C+ clonotypes were found to form roughly 1.0-7.0% of CD8+ T cells in more than five donors.

Sequences were derived from PBMCs from blood, sampled on the day of vaccination. This TCR was sampled from a man aged 50-60 years who received an inactivated influenza vaccine. The chain uses TRBV12-3 or TRBV12-4 and TRBJ2-5, with D possibly being TRBD2 (5 bases). For the CDR3, the DNA is TGTGCCAGCAGTCCCCTCGGGGAAGAGACCCAGTACTTC. Encoded protein: CASSPLGEETQYF.